A single sample gave rise to the 20 T cell receptor beta chains below, sequenced in a study of patients and donors after allogeneic stem cell transplantation. TCRdb called the RT-PCR reads again in MiXCR, with one record for every CDR3 protein. The sample includes 800,000 to 1,000,000 distinct CDR3 sequences, roughly 18% of them seen just once. Sequencing was carried out using blood, either unsorted or a sorted T cell fraction (not recorded which). The receptors come from a human donor who was either an allogeneic HSCT recipient or a stem cell or donor lymphocyte infusion donor (not recorded which). It is not recorded whose cells these are; they may come from a transplant donor.

The chain links TRBV4-2 to TRBJ2-1, with D tentatively TRBD1 or TRBD2 (7 bases each). The CDR3 loop spans 16 amino acids. Germline V gene data show CDR1 as LGHNA and CDR2 as YNFKEQ. Trimming cost V 1 base and J 7 bases, with 17 bases left between them. In DNA form, the CDR3 reads TGTGCCAGCAGCCAAGTCCTCAGGGGGGGGTCGAATGAGCAGTTCTTC. As protein: CASSQVLRGGSNEQFF.

This clonotype was recorded many times. The rearrangement links TRBV27 to TRBJ1-2, with TRBD1 matching over 9 bases. The CDR3 is 14 amino acids. Losses at the gene ends were 3 bases for V and 5 bases for J; bases not matched to a gene: 4. In germline, CDR1 is MNHEY, CDR2 SMNVEV (reference sequence). CDR3 sequence: CASSFLGQGYGYTF. The CDR3 region has the DNA TGTGCCAGCAGTTTTTTGGGACAGGGATATGGCTACACCTTC.

This clonotype was counted only a few times. This chain uses TRBV4-3 with TRBJ2-7; no clear D. The CDR3 consists of 17 residues. Trimming shortened V by 0 bases and J by 2 bases, and 17 bases separated the two germline ends. Germline V lookup: CDR1 LGHNA, CDR2 YSLEER. CDR3 protein: CASSQDAKPTLTYEQYF. CDR3 nucleotide sequence: TGCGCCAGCAGCCAAGATGCTAAACCCACTCTTACCTACGAGCAGTACTTC.

This clonotype was counted a few times. The CDR3 nucleotides read TGTGCCAGCAGTGGGGGTACTTGGGACAGGGTACACGAGCAGTACTTC. The encoded protein is CASSGGTWDRVHEQYF. This rearrangement joins TRBV25-1 to TRBJ2-7, with 9 positions matching TRBD1. There are 16 residues in the CDR3. CDR1 is MGHDK and CDR2 is SYGVNS in the germline V gene. V lost 4 bases and J lost 5; bases outside the gene matches: 12.

The V and J genes are TRBV7-9 and TRBJ1-1; D is undetermined. This CDR3 comprises 15 residues. Germline CDR1 reads SEHNR; CDR2 reads FQNEAQ (reference sequence). Trimming pared 2 bases from V and 1 base from J, leaving 11 bases between. The CDR3, as DNA: TGTGCCAGCAGCTTACTTGAATCTGGGAACACTGAAGCTTTCTTT. Translated, it gives CASSLLESGNTEAFF.

The chain combines TRBV5-1 with TRBJ2-7; D tentatively fits TRBD1 or TRBD2 (5 bases each). Germline values: CDR1 SGHRS, CDR2 YFSETQ. Trimming shortened V by 4 bases and J by 3 bases, and 11 bases separated the two germline ends. This CDR3 region has 13 residues. The CDR3 DNA follows: TGCGCCAGCAGCCGGGACGGGAACTACGAGCAGTACTTC. Amino acid sequence: CASSRDGNYEQYF.

The V gene is TRBV20-1, the J gene TRBJ2-1; 13 bases agree with TRBD2. V trimming: 1 base; J trimming: 5 bases; junction bases outside the gene matches: 2. Germline V gene data show CDR1 as DFQATT and CDR2 as SNEGSKA (reference sequence). The CDR3 loop spans 15 amino acids. As DNA, the CDR3 is TGCAGTGCTAGAGCCGGGACTAGCGGGAACAATGAGCAGTTCTTC. It is translated as CSARAGTSGNNEQFF.

This clonotype was counted many times. The J gene is TRBJ2-1, the V gene TRBV29-1; D remains unclear. This CDR3 has 14 amino acids. Trimming cost V 4 bases and J 2 bases, with 12 bases left between them. Germline CDR1 is SQVTM and CDR2 is ANQGSEA. CDR3 region: CSVAVSATYNEQFF. The DNA of the CDR3 is TGCAGCGTTGCGGTTTCAGCAACCTACAATGAGCAGTTCTTC.

This clonotype was seen repeatedly, ten times or more. J is TRBJ2-4 and V is TRBV29-1; D may match TRBD1 or TRBD2 (5 bases each). With 2 bases removed from V and 2 bases from J, the gap between germline ends came to 16 bases. Germline V gives CDR1 SQVTM, CDR2 ANQGSEA. The CDR3 is 16 residues long. CDR3 region: CSVEHYGAQTKNIQYF. In nucleotides, the CDR3 is TGCAGCGTTGAACATTACGGGGCGCAGACCAAAAACATTCAGTACTTC.

This clonotype was seen a few times. The chain combines TRBV6-2 or TRBV6-3 with TRBJ2-7; 8 bases map to TRBD2. V lost 6 bases, J lost 2 bases, and 15 bases stayed unmatched. Germline V gives CDR1 MNHEY, CDR2 SVGEGT. The CDR3 contains 17 residues. CDR3: CASSQAGGGMNTYEQYF. The CDR3 DNA follows: TGTGCCAGCAGCCAAGCTGGCGGGGGGATGAACACCTACGAGCAGTACTTC.

This clonotype was detected a few times. The chain couples TRBV7-2 to TRBJ1-2, with D possibly TRBD1 on 6 matching bases. Germline assignment: CDR1 SGHTA and CDR2 FQGNSA. Trimming cost V 1 base and J 0 bases, with 9 bases left between them. There are 15 residues in the CDR3. CDR3 bases: TGTGCCAGCAGCTTAGTGGGGGCGCCTAACTATGGCTACACCTTC. This gives the protein CASSLVGAPNYGYTF.

The sample holds many counts of this clonotype. The rearrangement links TRBV12-3 or TRBV12-4 to TRBJ2-1, with D maybe TRBD2 (6 bases). The CDR3 is 11 residues long. V shed 3 bases and J shed 16 bases, with 13 bases lying between them. This chain's CDR3 is CASSFTGERFF. In nucleotides, the CDR3 is TGTGCCAGCAGTTTTACGGGAGAGCGTTTCTTC.

This clonotype was observed a handful of times. This rearrangement joins TRBV2 to TRBJ2-1, with 8 bases matching TRBD2. CDR1 is SNHLY, CDR2 FYNNEI, per germline. The length of the CDR3 is 14 residues. V shed 7 bases, J shed 8 bases, and the junction held 10 bases outside the gene matches. CDR3 residues: CASTGTRVSDEQFF. CDR3 sequence (DNA): TGTGCCAGCACCGGGACTAGGGTTTCGGATGAGCAGTTCTTC.

The rearrangement uses TRBV20-1 and TRBJ2-3; D tentatively fits TRBD1 or TRBD2 (5 bases each). The CDR3 consists of 16 residues. Trimming stripped 6 bases from V and 1 base from J, with 20 bases between. Per germline, CDR1 DFQATT and CDR2 SNEGSKA (reference sequence). The CDR3 sequence is CSAPRGETSRTDTQYF. The CDR3 DNA follows: TGCAGTGCCCCTAGGGGAGAGACCTCTCGCACAGATACGCAGTATTTT.

This clonotype was observed at least ten times. The J gene is TRBJ2-7, the V gene TRBV4-2, with 10 bases lining up with TRBD1. This CDR3 is built from 15 residues. V lost 0 bases and J lost 5; bases outside the gene matches: 4. Germline V CDR1 and CDR2: LGHNA, YNFKEQ. CDR3 sequence: CASSQETGGVNEQYF. The CDR3 nucleotides read TGTGCCAGCAGCCAAGAGACAGGGGGCGTTAACGAGCAGTACTTC.

This clonotype was observed a handful of times. The chain uses TRBV29-1 and TRBJ1-1; D is ambiguous. From germline, CDR1 is SQVTM and CDR2 ANQGSEA. This CDR3 has 11 residues. Trimming stripped 7 bases from V and 11 bases from J, with 17 bases between. The CDR3 nucleotides read TGCAGCGCGGAGGAGGGCTTGGGGGCTTTCTTT. This codes for CSAEEGLGAFF. The whole variable domain, filled in from reference TRBV29-1 and TRBJ1-1, reads SAVISQKPSRDICQRGTSLTIQCQVDSQVTMMFWYRQQPGQSLTLIATANQGSEATYESGFVIDKFPISRPNLTFSTLTVSNMSPEDSSIYLCSAEEGLGAFFGQGTRLTVV.

The chain joins TRBV18 to TRBJ2-2; D perhaps matches TRBD2 (5 bases). The CDR3 sequence is 15 residues long. Germline values: CDR1 KGHSH, CDR2 LQKENI. V lost 2 bases and J 4 bases, leaving 11 bases between the germline ends. The chain's CDR3 is CASSPMEAGTGELFF. The CDR3 region has the DNA TGTGCCAGCTCACCAATGGAGGCGGGCACCGGGGAGCTGTTTTTT.

This clonotype was counted between two and nine times. This chain joins TRBV4-2 and TRBJ1-1, with D tentatively TRBD1 (5 bases). V gave up 1 base and J gave up 5 bases, with 11 bases separating them. The germline V gene encodes CDR1 LGHNA and CDR2 YNFKEQ. The CDR3 loop spans 14 amino acids. CDR3 nucleotides: TGTGCCAGCAGCCAAGGAGTTAAGGGGACTGAAGCTTTCTTT. Its translation is CASSQGVKGTEAFF.

This clonotype appeared many times. The V gene is TRBV6-1, the J gene TRBJ2-2; D ambiguous. Trimming left V 5 bases short and J 8 bases short, with 15 bases between. Germline CDR1 and CDR2: MNHNS and SASEGT. CDR3 length: 14 residues. CDR3 in DNA: TGTGCCAGCAGTACCAACAGACTTAGTGGGGAGCTGTTTTTT. Translating it yields CASSTNRLSGELFF.

This clonotype was seen a handful of times. J is TRBJ1-1 and V is TRBV10-3, with a weak D call TRBD1 (6 bases). Germline V gene data show CDR1 as ENHRY and CDR2 as SYGVKD. The CDR3 consists of 12 residues. The V gene lost 4 bases and the J gene lost 7 bases, with 10 bases spanning the gap. The CDR3 here is CAISGGQFEAFF. The CDR3 coding sequence is TGTGCCATCAGTGGCGGACAGTTTGAAGCTTTCTTT.